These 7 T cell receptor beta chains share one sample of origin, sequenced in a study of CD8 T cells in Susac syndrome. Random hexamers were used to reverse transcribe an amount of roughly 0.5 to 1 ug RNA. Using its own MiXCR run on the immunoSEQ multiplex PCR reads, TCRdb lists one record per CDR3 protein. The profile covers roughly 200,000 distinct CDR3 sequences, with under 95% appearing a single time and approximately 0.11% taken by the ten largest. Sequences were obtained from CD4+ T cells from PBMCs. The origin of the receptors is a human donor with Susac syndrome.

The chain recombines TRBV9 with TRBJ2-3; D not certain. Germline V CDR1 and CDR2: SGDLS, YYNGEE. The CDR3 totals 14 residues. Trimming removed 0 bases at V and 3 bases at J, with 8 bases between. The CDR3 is CASSVGPLTDTQYF. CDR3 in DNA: TGTGCCAGCAGCGTAGGTCCGTTAACAGATACGCAGTATTTT.

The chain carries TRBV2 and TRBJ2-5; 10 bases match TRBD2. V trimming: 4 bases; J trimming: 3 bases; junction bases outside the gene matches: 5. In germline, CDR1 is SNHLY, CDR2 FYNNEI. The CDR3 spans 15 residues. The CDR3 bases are TGTGCCAGCAGTGTGCAGCGGGGGGGCGAAGAGACCCAGTACTTC. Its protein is CASSVQRGGEETQYF.

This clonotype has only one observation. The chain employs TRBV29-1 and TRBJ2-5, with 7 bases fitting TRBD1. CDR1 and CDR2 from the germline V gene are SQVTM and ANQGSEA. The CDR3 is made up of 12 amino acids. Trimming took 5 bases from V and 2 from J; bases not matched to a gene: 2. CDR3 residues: CSVSGGQETQYF. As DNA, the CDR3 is TGCAGCGTTTCAGGGGGTCAAGAGACCCAGTACTTC.

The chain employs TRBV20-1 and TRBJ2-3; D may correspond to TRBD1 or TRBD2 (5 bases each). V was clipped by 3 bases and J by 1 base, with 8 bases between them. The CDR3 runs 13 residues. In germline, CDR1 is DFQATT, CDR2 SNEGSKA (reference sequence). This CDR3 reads CSASGAGTDTQYF. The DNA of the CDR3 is TGCAGTGCTAGCGGGGCGGGCACAGATACGCAGTATTTT.

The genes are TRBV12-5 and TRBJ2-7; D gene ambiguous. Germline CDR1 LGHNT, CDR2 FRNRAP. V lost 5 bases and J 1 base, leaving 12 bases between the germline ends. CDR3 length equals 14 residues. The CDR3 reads CASGPQEQSYEQYF. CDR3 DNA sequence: TGTGCTAGTGGTCCCCAGGAGCAGTCCTACGAGCAGTACTTC.

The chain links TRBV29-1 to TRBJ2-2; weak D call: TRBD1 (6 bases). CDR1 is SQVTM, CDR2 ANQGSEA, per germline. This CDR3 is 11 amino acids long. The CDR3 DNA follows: TGCAGTACAGGGTGGGCCGGGGAGCTGTTTTTT. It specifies CSTGWAGELFF.

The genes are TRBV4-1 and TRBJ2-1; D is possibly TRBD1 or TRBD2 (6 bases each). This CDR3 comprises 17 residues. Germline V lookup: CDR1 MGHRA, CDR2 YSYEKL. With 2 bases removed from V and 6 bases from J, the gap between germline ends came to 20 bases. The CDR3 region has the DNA TGCGCCAGCAGCCAACGAATCTACTCGGAGGGGGGCAATGAGCAGTTCTTC. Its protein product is CASSQRIYSEGGNEQFF.